These 11 T cell receptor beta chains originate from one sample sequenced in a study of blood T cells in healthy people across ages. PCR was performed a second time for about 7 to 12 cycles using a sample-barcoded 5' primer and a J-beta primer mix. In TCRdb, the 5' RACE reads were re-called with MiXCR into one record per CDR3 protein. The sample records some 790,000 distinct CDR3 sequences, around 26% being singletons. Sequencing was performed on blood. Receptor source: a woman aged 80 or older in good health.

In this sample, this clonotype turned up many times. The J gene is TRBJ1-1, the V gene TRBV10-3; a weak D match, TRBD1 (5 bases). Trimming shortened V by 3 bases and J by 2 bases, and 13 bases separated the two germline ends. Germline V CDR1 and CDR2: ENHRY, SYGVKD. The CDR3 has 15 amino acids. CDR3 residues: CAISDPGMANTEAFF. The CDR3 bases are TGTGCCATCAGTGACCCAGGGATGGCAAACACTGAAGCTTTCTTT.

J is TRBJ2-3 and V is TRBV29-1; no definite D call. CDR1 is SQVTM and CDR2 is ANQGSEA in the germline V gene. This CDR3 contains 15 residues. Trimming cost V 1 base and J 2 bases, with 13 bases left between them. The DNA of the CDR3 is TGCAGCGTTGAAGGGGCAGGAAGCACCACAGATACGCAGTATTTT. It yields the protein CSVEGAGSTTDTQYF.

On this clonotype: This may be a read error: a much more frequent sequence differs by one nucleotide. The V gene is TRBV29-1, the J gene TRBJ2-1; D gene unclear. CDR1 and CDR2 from the germline V gene are SQVTM and ANQGSEA. The CDR3 sequence is 10 residues long. The V end lost 6 bases, the J end lost 13 bases, and 13 bases lay between the germline ends. As DNA, the CDR3 is TGCAGCGTCGGTATTGAGACCCAGTTCTTC. Its translation: CSVGIETQFF.

This chain uses TRBV12-3 or TRBV12-4 with TRBJ2-5; 7 nucleotides match TRBD1. V was clipped by 3 bases and J by 9 bases; unmatched bases: 19. The CDR3 runs to 17 residues. CDR3 coding DNA: TGTGCCAGCAGTTTTTACCCAGACAGGGTGGCAAGAGACGCCCAGTACTTC. Translated: CASSFYPDRVARDAQYF.

There are many counts of this clonotype. This chain connects TRBV20-1 to TRBJ2-1; TRBD1 matches at 7 bases. The CDR3 is 16 amino acids. V was clipped by 0 bases and J by 4 bases; unmatched bases: 9. Germline values: CDR1 DFQATT, CDR2 SNEGSKA (reference sequence). CDR3 bases: TGCAGTGCTAGAGATCGCCGGACAGGATCTTACAATGAGCAGTTCTTC. Translation gives CSARDRRTGSYNEQFF.

Remarks on this clonotype: The junction does not match germline at one end; this may be a read error. The rearrangement joins TRBV5-1 to TRBJ2-2, with D maybe TRBD2 (5 bases). Looked up from germline, CDR1 is SGHRS and CDR2 is YFSETQ. The CDR3 totals 12 residues. CDR3 DNA sequence: TGCGCCAGCAGCTTGGAGCCCGGGGAGCGGTTTTTT. This sequence encodes CASSLEPGERFF.

Many counts were recorded for this clonotype. This chain joins TRBV28 and TRBJ2-5; the D is unclear. The CDR3 contains 12 residues. Trimming shortened V by 7 bases and J by 4 bases, and 10 bases separated the two germline ends. Germline V gene data show CDR1 as MDHEN and CDR2 as SYDVKM. The CDR3 DNA is TGTGCCAGCACCTCGGGCCCAGAGACCCAGTACTTC. As protein: CASTSGPETQYF.

Points on this clonotype: Given a much more abundant clone one base away, this may be a read error. V is TRBV7-2 and J is TRBJ2-1, with 11 positions matching TRBD2. J was trimmed by 9 bases and V by 1 base; bases with no gene match: 8. The CDR3 is made up of 16 amino acids. Germline CDR1 is SGHTA and CDR2 is FQGNSA. The CDR3 spells CASSLGGGTSGGEQFF. The CDR3, as DNA: TGTGCCAGCAGCTTAGGAGGAGGTACTAGCGGGGGTGAGCAGTTCTTC.

This clonotype has a handful of counts. The chain uses TRBV14 and TRBJ2-5; tentatively, D is TRBD2 (5 bases). The CDR3 length is 13 residues. Germline V gives CDR1 SGHDN, CDR2 FVKESK. Trimming took off 7 bases at V and 4 bases at J, with 13 bases between the two ends. CDR3 nucleotide sequence: TGTGCCAGCAACCGGGTTGGAGGAGAGACCCAGTACTTC. This codes for CASNRVGGETQYF.

The chain uses TRBV6-6 and TRBJ2-3; D is uncertain. V lost 6 bases, J lost 7 bases, and 11 bases lay in between. Per germline, CDR1 MNHNY and CDR2 SVGAGI (reference sequence). The CDR3 runs to 12 residues. The CDR3 sequence: CASSRPRNTQYF. CDR3 DNA: TGTGCCAGCAGCAGGCCGCGAAATACGCAGTATTTT.

Concerning this clonotype itself: Being one base from a much bigger clone, this may be a read error. The V gene is TRBV7-9, the J gene TRBJ2-1, with a tentative D call TRBD2 (5 bases). Germline lookup yields CDR1 SEHNR and CDR2 FQNEAQ (reference sequence). CDR3 length: 19 residues. The CDR3 spells CASSLMRPRQRSSYSEQFF. CDR3 nucleotides: TGTGCCAGCAGCTTAATGAGGCCCAGGCAGCGGAGCTCCTACAGTGAGCAGTTCTTC.